This T cell receptor (beta chain) is from a study of OX40 agonist ivuxolimab in advanced cancers. This clone was seen a handful of times. Sequencing was performed with immunoSEQ multiplex PCR; in TCRdb, only in-frame clones are kept and a portion is missing. The table has tens of thousands of clones, about 87% seen once. The V gene's germline CDR1 is LNHDA and CDR2 SQIVND (reference sequence). This CDR3 region has 13 residues. The V and J ends lost 7 bases and 3 bases respectively, with 10 bases between them. This clonotype was obtained from an adult with an advanced solid tumor such as melanoma, head and neck, liver or kidney cancer. The chain joins TRBV19 to TRBJ1-5; D is uncertain. The sequencing here drew on CD4+ or CD8+ T cells sorted from blood, taken in a trial of the OX40 agonist ivuxolimab. Written as DNA, the CDR3 is TGTGCCAGTAACTTTAGGGACAATCAGCCCCAGCATTTT. Translating it yields CASNFRDNQPQHF.